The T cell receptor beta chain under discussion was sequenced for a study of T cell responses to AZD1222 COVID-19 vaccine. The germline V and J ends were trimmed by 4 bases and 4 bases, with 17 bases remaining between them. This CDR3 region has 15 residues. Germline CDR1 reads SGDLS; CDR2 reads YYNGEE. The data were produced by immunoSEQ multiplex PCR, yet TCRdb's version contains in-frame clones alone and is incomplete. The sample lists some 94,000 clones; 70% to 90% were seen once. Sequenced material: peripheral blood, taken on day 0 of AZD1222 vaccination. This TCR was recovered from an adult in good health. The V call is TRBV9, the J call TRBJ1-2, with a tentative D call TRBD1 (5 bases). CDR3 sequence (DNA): TGTGCCAGCAGCCCCCGGGGGGATTTGGGCTATGGCTACACCTTC. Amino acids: CASSPRGDLGYGYTF.